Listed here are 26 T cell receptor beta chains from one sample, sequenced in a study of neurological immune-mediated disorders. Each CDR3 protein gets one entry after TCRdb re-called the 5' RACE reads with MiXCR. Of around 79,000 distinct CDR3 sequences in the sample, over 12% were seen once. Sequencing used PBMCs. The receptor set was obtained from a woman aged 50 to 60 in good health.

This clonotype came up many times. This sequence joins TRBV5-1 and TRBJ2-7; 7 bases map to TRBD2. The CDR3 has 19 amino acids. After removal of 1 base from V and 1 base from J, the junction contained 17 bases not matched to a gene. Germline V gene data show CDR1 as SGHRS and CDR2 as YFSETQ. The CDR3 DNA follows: TGCGCCAGCAGCTTGTATACGGCGGGAGCCACTCTTTATTCCTACGAGCAGTACTTC. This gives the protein CASSLYTAGATLYSYEQYF.

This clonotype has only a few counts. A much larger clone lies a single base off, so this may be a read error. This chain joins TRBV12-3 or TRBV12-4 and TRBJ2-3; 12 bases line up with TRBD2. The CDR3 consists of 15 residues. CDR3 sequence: CTSSLRLAGVDTQYF. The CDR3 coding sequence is TGTACCAGCAGTTTACGACTAGCGGGAGTAGATACGCAGTATTTT.

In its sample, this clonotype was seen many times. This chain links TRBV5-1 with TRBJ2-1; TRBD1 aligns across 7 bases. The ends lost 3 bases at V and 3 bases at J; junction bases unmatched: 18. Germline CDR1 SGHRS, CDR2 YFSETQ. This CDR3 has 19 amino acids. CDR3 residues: CASSSRPETGRQLYNEQFF. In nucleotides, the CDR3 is TGCGCCAGCAGCTCCCGCCCAGAGACAGGGCGCCAACTCTACAATGAGCAGTTCTTC.

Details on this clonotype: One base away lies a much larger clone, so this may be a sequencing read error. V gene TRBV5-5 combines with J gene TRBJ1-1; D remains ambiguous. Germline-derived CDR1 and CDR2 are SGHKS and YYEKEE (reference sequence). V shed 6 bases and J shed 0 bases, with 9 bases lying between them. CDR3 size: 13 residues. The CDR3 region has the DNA TGTGCCAGCACCTCGTTCATGAACACTGAAGCTTTCTTT. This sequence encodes CASTSFMNTEAFF.

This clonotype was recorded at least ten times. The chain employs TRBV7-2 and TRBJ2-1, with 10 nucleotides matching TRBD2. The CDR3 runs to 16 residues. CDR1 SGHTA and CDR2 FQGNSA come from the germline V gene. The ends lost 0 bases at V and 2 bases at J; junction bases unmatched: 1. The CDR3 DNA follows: TGTGCCAGCAGCTTAGCTGGGACTAGCGCCTACAATGAGCAGTTCTTC. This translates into CASSLAGTSAYNEQFF. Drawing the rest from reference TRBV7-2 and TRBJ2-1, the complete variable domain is GAGVSQSPSNKVTEKGKDVELRCDPISGHTALYWYRQSLGQGLEFLIYFQGNSAPDKSGLPSDRFSAERTGGSVSTLTIQRTQQEDSAVYLCASSLAGTSAYNEQFFGPGTRLTVL.

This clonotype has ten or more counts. The CDR3: CASSLGNTGELFF. The DNA for the CDR3 is TGTGCCAGCAGTTTAGGAAACACCGGGGAGCTGTTTTTT. This chain links TRBV28 with TRBJ2-2; no clear D gene. The V gene lost 2 bases and the J gene lost 2 bases, with 3 bases spanning the gap. The CDR3 is 13 amino acids. Germline CDR1 and CDR2: MDHEN and SYDVKM. The variable domain in full, with the rest retrieved from reference TRBV28 and TRBJ2-2, is DVKVTQSSRYLVKRTGEKVFLECVQDMDHENMFWYRQDPGLGLRLIYFSYDVKMKEKGDIPEGYSVSREKKERFSLILESASTNQTSMYLCASSLGNTGELFFGEGSRLTVL.

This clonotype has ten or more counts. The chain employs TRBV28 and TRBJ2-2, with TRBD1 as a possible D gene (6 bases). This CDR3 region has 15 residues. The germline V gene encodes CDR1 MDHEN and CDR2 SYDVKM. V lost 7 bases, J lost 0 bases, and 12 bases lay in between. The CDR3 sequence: CASISGATNTGELFF. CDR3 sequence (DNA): TGTGCCAGCATATCAGGGGCCACGAACACCGGGGAGCTGTTTTTT.

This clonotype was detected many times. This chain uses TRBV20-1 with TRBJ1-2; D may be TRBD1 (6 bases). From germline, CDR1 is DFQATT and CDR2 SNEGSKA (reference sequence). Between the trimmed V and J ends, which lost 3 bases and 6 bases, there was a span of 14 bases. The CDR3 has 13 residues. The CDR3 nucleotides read TGCAGTGCTAGGCAAGGGGGTCAGAATGGCTACACCTTC. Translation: CSARQGGQNGYTF.

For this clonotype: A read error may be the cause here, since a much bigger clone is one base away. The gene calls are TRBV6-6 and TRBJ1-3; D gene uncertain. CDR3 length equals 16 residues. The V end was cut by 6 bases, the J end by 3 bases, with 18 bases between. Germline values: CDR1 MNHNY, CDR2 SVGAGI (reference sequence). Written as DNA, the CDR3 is TGTGCCAGCAGGCCCCCCGGACGGTTCTTTGGAAACACCATATATTTT. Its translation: CASRPPGRFFGNTIYF.

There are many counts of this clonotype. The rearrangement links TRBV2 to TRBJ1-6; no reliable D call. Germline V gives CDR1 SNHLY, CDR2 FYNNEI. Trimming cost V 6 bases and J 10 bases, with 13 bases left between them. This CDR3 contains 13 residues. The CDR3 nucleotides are TGTGCCAGCAGAGGGTCAGAAAACTCACCCCTCCACTTT. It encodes CASRGSENSPLHF.

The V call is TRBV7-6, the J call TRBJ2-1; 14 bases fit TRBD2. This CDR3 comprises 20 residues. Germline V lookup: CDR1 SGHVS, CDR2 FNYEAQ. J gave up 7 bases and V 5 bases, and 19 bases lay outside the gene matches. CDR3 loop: CASSQRGGLAGEGSQNEQFF. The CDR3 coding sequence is TGTGCCAGCAGCCAGAGGGGGGGACTAGCGGGAGAAGGGTCCCAAAATGAGCAGTTCTTC.

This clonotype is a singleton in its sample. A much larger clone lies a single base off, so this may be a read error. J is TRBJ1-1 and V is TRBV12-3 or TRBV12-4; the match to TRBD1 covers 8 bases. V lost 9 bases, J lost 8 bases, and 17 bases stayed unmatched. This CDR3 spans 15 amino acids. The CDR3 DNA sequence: TGTGCCAGAAGGTATCCAGGGGGCGGCCCTGTAGAAGCTTTCTTT. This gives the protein CARRYPGGGPVEAFF.

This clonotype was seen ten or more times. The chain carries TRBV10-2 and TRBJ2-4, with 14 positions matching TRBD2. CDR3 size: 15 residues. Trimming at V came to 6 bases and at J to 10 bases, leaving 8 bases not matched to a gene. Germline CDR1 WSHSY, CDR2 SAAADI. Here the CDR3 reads CASRGGLAGGLIQYF. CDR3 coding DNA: TGCGCCAGCAGAGGAGGACTAGCGGGGGGCTTAATTCAGTACTTC.

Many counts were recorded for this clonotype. The CDR3: CSARGLRANTEAFF. CDR3 in DNA: TGCAGTGCTAGGGGACTTAGGGCGAACACTGAAGCTTTCTTT. The chain is built from TRBV20-1 and TRBJ1-1; possible D gene TRBD1, 5 bases. The V end lost 3 bases, the J end lost 1 base, and 12 bases lay between the germline ends. Germline CDR1 reads DFQATT; CDR2 reads SNEGSKA (reference sequence). This CDR3 spans 14 amino acids.

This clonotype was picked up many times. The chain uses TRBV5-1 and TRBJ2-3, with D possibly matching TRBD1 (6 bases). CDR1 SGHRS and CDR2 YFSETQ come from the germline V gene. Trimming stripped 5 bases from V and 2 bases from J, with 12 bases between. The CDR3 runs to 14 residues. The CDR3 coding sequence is TGCGCCAGCAGGGAACAGGGAATCACAGATACGCAGTATTTT. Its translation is CASREQGITDTQYF.

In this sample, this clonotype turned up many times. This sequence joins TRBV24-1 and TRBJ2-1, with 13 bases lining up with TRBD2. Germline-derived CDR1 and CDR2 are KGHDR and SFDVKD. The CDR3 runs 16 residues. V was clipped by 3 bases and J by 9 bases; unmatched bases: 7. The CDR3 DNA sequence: TGTGCCACCAGTGATCGTCGACTAGCGGGAGGAGCTGAGCAGTTCTTC. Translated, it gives CATSDRRLAGGAEQFF.

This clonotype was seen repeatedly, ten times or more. Written as DNA, the CDR3 is TGCGCCAGCGGCGACTTGGGAGGGGAGACCCAGTACTTC. It yields the protein CASGDLGGETQYF. V gene TRBV5-1 combines with J gene TRBJ2-5; 7 nucleotides match TRBD2. The CDR3 runs 13 residues. Germline V gene sequence: CDR1 SGHRS, CDR2 YFSETQ. Trimming at V came to 7 bases and at J to 5 bases, leaving 8 bases not matched to a gene.

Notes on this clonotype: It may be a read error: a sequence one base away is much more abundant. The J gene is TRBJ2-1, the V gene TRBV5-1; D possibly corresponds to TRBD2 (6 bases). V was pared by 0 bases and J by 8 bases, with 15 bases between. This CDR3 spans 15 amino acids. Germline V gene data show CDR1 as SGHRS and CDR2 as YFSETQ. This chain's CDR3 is CASSLALVGGYEQFF. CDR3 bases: TGCGCCAGCAGCTTGGCCCTAGTGGGAGGCTATGAGCAGTTCTTC.

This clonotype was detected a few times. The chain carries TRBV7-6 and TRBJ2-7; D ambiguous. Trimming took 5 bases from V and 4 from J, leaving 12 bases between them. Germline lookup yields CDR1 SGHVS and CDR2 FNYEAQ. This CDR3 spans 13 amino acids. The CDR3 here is CASSRGEDYEQYF. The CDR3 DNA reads TGTGCCAGCAGCAGAGGCGAGGATTACGAGCAGTACTTC. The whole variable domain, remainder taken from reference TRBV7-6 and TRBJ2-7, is GAGVSQSPRYKVTKRGQDVALRCDPISGHVSLYWYRQALGQGPEFLTYFNYEAQQDKSGLPNDRFSAERPEGSISTLTIQRTEQRDSAMYRCASSRGEDYEQYFGPGTRLTVT.

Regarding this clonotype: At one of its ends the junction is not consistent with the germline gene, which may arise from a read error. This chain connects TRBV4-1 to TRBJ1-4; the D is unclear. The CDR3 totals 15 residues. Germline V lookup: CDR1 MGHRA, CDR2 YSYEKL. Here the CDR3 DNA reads TGCGCCAGTAGCCAAGAGGTGGTGGCAGATGAAAAACTGTTTTTT. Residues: CASSQEVVADEKLFF.

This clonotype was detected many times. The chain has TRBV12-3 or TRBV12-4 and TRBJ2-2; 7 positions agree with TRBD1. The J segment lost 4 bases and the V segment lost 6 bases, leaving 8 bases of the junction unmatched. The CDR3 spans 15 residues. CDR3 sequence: CASSKDRASTGELFF. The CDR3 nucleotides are TGTGCCAGCAGCAAAGACAGGGCTTCCACCGGGGAGCTGTTTTTT.

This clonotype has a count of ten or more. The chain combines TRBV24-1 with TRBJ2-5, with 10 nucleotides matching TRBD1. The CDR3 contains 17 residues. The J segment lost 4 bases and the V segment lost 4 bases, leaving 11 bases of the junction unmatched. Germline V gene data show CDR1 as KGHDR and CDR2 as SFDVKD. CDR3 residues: CATSDPMTGGLLETQYF. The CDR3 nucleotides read TGTGCCACCAGTGACCCTATGACAGGGGGCCTGCTAGAGACCCAGTACTTC.

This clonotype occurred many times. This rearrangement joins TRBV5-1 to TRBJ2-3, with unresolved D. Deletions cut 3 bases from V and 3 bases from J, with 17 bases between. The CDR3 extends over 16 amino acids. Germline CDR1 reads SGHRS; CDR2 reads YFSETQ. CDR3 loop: CASSSGLLGNTDTQYF. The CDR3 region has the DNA TGCGCCAGCAGCTCCGGCCTACTCGGCAATACAGATACGCAGTATTTT.

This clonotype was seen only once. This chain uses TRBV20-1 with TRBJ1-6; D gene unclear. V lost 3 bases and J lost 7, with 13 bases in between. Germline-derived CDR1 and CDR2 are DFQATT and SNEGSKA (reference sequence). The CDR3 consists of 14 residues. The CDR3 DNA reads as TGCAGTGCTAGGGGCCAACCGGGGAATTCACCCCTCCACTTT. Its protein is CSARGQPGNSPLHF.

The CDR3 DNA sequence: TGTGCCAGCTCACCTAATTGGACCCCTAATGAAAAACTGTTTTTT. It codes for CASSPNWTPNEKLFF. The chain carries TRBV18 and TRBJ1-4, with no clear D. Germline loops: CDR1 KGHSH, CDR2 LQKENI. Trimming shortened V by 3 bases and J by 3 bases, and 11 bases separated the two germline ends. CDR3 length: 15 residues.

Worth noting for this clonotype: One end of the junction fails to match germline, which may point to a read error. The CDR3 region has the DNA TGTGCCAGCAGCTTTGAAGGAGCGGTAGTGCAAGATACGCAATATTTT. Amino acids: CASSFEGAVVQDTQYF. The chain combines TRBV5-5 with TRBJ2-3; D may be TRBD2 (5 bases). This CDR3 contains 16 residues. The V gene's germline CDR1 is SGHKS and CDR2 YYEKEE (reference sequence). Together with reference TRBV5-5 and TRBJ2-3, the CDR3 gives the full variable domain: DAGVTQSPTHLIKTRGQQVTLRCSPISGHKSVSWYQQVLGQGPQFIFQYYEKEERGRGNFPDRFSARQFPNYSSELNVNALLLGDSALYLCASSFEGAVVQDTQYFGPGTRLTVL.